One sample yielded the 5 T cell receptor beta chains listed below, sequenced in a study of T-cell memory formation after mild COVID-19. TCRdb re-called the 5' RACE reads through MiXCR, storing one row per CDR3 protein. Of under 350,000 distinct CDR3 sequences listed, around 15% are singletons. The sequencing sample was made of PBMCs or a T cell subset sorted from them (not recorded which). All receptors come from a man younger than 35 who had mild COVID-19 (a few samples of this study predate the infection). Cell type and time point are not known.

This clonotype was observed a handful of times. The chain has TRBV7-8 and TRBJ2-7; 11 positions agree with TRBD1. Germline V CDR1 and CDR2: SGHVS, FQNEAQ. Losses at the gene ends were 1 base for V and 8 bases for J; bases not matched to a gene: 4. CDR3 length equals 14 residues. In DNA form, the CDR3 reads TGTGCCAGCAGCTTAGGGGGACAGGGGGACAAGCAGTACTTC. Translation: CASSLGGQGDKQYF.

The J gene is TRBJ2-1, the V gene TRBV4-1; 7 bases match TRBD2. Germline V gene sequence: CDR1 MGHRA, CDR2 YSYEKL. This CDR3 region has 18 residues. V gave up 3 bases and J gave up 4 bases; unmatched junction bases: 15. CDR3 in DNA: TGCGCCAGCAGCCACCTAGGAGCGGGGACCCGAATATACAATGAGCAGTTCTTC. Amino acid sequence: CASSHLGAGTRIYNEQFF.

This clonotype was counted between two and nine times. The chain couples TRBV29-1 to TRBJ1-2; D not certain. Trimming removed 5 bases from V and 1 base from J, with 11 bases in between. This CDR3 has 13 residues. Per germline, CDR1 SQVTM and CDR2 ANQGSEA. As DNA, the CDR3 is TGCAGCGTTTCTTCGGGAGGTAACTATGGCTACACCTTC. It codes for CSVSSGGNYGYTF.

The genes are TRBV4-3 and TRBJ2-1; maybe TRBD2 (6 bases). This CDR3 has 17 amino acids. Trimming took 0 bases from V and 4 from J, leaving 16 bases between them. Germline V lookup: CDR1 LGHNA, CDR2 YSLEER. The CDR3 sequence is CASSQEVASDYYNEQFF. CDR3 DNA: TGCGCCAGCAGCCAAGAAGTAGCTAGCGATTATTACAATGAGCAGTTCTTC.

This chain's CDR3 is CASSYTGGRDGYTF. Written as DNA, the CDR3 is TGTGCCAGCAGTTACACAGGGGGCAGGGATGGCTACACCTTC. V usage is TRBV6-6 and J usage is TRBJ1-2; 9 bases agree with TRBD1. CDR3 size: 14 residues. Per the germline V gene, CDR1 is MNHNY and CDR2 is SVGAGI (reference sequence). V lost 2 bases to trimming and J lost 6 bases; unmatched junction nucleotides: 4.